A single sample gave rise to the 2 T cell receptor beta chains below, sequenced in a study of cytotoxic CD8 clonotypes in ibrutinib-treated CLL. Assay used: immunoSEQ multiplex PCR; TCRdb lists only in-frame clones, some missing. In the table there are 65,000 to 85,000 clones, 90% of which are singletons. The input for sequencing was PBMCs, taken after 12 months of ibrutinib treatment. Source of these receptors: a human donor with chronic lymphocytic leukemia.

The chain links TRBV7-9 to TRBJ2-7; D is uncertain. Germline CDR1 SEHNR, CDR2 FQNEAQ (reference sequence). The V end lost 5 bases, the J end lost 2 bases, and 4 bases lay between the germline ends. The CDR3 sequence is 11 residues long. CDR3 nucleotides: TGTGCCAGCAGCATCACCTACGAGCAGTACTTC. Translation gives CASSITYEQYF.

The V call is TRBV19, the J call TRBJ1-1; possibly TRBD1 for D (6 bases). Germline CDR1 LNHDA, CDR2 SQIVND (reference sequence). The CDR3 runs 15 residues. V shed 3 bases and J shed 4 bases, with 15 bases lying between them. CDR3 DNA: TGTGCCAGTAGTATTTACAGGGACCCCCCCACTGAAGCTTTCTTT. Translated, it gives CASSIYRDPPTEAFF. Combining the CDR3 with reference TRBV19 and TRBJ1-1 gives the whole variable domain DGGITQSPKYLFRKEGQNVTLSCEQNLNHDAMYWYRQDPGQGLRLIYYSQIVNDFQKGDIAEGYSVSREKKESFPLTVTSAQKNPTAFYLCASSIYRDPPTEAFFGQGTRLTVV.